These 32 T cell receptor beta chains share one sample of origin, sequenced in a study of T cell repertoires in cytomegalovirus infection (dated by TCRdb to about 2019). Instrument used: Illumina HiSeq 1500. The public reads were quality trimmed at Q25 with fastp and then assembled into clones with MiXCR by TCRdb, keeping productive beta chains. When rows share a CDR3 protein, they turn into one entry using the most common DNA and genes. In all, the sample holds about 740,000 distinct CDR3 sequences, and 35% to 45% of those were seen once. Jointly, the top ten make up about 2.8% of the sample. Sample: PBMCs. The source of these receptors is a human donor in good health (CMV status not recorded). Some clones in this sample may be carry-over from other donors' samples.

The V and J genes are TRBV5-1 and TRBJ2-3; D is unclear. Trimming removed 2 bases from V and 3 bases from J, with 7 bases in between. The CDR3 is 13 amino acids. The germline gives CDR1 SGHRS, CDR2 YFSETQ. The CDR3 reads CASSLKGTDTQYF. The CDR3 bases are TGCGCCAGCAGCTTAAAGGGAACAGATACGCAGTATTTT. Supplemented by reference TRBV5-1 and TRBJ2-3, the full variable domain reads KAGVTQTPRYLIKTRGQQVTLSCSPISGHRSVSWYQQTPGQGLQFLFEYFSETQRNKGNFPGRFSGRQFSNSRSEMNVSTLELGDSALYLCASSLKGTDTQYFGPGTRLTVL.

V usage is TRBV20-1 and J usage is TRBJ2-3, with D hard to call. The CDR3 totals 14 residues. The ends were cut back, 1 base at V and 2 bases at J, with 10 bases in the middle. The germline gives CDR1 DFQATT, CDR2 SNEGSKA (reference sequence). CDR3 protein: CSARGPVHTDTQYF. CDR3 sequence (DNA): TGCAGTGCTAGAGGGCCGGTACACACAGATACGCAGTATTTT.

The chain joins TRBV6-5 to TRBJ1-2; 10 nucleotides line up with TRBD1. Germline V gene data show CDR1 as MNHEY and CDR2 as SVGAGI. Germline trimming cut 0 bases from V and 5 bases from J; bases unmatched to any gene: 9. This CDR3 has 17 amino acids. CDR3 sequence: CASSYSDRGPGRYGYTF. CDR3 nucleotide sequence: TGTGCCAGCAGTTACTCCGACAGGGGGCCTGGTCGGTATGGCTACACCTTC.

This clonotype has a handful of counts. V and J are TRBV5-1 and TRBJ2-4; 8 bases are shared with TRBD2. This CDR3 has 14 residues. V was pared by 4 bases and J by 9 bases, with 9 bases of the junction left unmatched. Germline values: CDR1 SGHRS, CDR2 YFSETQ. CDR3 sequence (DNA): TGCGCCAGCAGCCCGGGAGGGCGGGATGGCATTCAGTACTTC. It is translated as CASSPGGRDGIQYF.

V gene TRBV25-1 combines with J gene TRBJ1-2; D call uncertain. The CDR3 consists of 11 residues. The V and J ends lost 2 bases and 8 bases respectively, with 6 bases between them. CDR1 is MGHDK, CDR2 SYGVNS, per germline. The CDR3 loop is CASSEGRGYTF. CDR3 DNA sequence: TGTGCCAGCAGTGAAGGCAGGGGCTACACCTTC.

The CDR3 DNA reads as TGTGCCAGCAGCCAAGACGGGATTACTTTGGATACGCAGTATTTT. Translated, it gives CASSQDGITLDTQYF. The rearrangement links TRBV3-1 to TRBJ2-3, with a weak D call TRBD2 (5 bases). Trimming shortened V by 0 bases and J by 6 bases, and 13 bases separated the two germline ends. The CDR3 extends over 15 amino acids. Germline loops: CDR1 LGHDT, CDR2 YNNKEL (reference sequence).

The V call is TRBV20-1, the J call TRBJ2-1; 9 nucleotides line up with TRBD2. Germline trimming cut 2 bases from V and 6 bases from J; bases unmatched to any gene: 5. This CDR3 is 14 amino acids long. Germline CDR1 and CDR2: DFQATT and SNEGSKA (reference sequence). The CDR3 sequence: CSARSGGSVNEQFF. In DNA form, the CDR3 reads TGCAGTGCTAGAAGCGGGGGGTCCGTCAATGAGCAGTTCTTC.

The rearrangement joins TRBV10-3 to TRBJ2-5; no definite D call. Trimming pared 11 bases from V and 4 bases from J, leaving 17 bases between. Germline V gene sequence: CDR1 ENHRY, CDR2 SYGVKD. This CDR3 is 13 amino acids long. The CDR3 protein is CAVTSGFGETQYF. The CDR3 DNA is TGTGCCGTCACCTCTGGGTTTGGAGAGACCCAGTACTTC.

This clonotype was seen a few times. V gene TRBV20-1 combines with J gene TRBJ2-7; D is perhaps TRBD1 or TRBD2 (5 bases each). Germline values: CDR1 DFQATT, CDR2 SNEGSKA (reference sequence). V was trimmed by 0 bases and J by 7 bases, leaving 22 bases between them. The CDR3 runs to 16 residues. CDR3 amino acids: CSARDYVRGTSGEQYF. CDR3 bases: TGCAGTGCTAGAGATTATGTCCGAGGGACCTCAGGGGAGCAGTACTTC.

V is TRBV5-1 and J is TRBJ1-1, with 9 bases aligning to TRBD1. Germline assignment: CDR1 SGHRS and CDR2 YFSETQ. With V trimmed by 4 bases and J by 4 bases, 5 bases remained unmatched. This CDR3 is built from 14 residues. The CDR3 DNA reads TGCGCCAGCAGCCCGACAGGGGGAACCACTGAAGCTTTCTTT. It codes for CASSPTGGTTEAFF.

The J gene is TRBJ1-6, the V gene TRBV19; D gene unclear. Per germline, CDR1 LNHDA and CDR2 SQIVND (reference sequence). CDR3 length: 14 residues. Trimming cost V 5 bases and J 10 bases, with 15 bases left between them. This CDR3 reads CASSPYVGGSPLHF. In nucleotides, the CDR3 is TGTGCCAGTAGTCCTTACGTGGGAGGATCACCCCTCCACTTT.

CDR3 protein: CASRTRGTGTYEQYF. The CDR3, as DNA: TGTGCCAGCAGAACTCGGGGGACAGGGACCTACGAGCAGTACTTC. V is TRBV6-2 or TRBV6-3 and J is TRBJ2-7, with 9 bases lining up with TRBD1. With V trimmed by 6 bases and J by 2 bases, 8 bases remained unmatched. CDR1 MNHEY and CDR2 SVGEGT come from the germline V gene. This CDR3 region has 15 residues.

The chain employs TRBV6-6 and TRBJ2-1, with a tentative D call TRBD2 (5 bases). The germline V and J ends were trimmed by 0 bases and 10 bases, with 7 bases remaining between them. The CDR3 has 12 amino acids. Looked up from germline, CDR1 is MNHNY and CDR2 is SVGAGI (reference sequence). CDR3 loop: CASSYSKREQFF. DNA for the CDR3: TGTGCCAGCAGTTACTCAAAGCGGGAGCAGTTCTTC.

The DNA for the CDR3 is TGTGCCAGCAGCCCAGCCCACAGGGGGAACACTGAAGCTTTCTTT. This sequence encodes CASSPAHRGNTEAFF. The rearrangement links TRBV7-9 to TRBJ1-1; 7 bases are a match to TRBD1. This CDR3 comprises 15 residues. Per germline, CDR1 SEHNR and CDR2 FQNEAQ (reference sequence). V lost 5 bases to trimming and J lost 1 base; unmatched junction nucleotides: 7.

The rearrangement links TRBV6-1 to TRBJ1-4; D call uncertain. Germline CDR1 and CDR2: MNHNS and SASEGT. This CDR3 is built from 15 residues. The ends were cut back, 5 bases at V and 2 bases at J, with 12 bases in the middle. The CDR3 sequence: CASSLGPATNEKLFF. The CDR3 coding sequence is TGTGCCAGCAGTTTGGGTCCTGCGACTAATGAAAAACTGTTTTTT.

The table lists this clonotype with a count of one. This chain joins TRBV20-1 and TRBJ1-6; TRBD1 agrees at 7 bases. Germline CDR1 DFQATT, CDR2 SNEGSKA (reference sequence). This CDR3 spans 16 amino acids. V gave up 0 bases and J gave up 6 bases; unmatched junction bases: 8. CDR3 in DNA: TGCAGTGCTAGAGACCCCCAGGGGGTCGGTAATTCACCCCTCCACTTT. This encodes CSARDPQGVGNSPLHF.

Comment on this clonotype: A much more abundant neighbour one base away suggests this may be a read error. The CDR3 DNA reads as TGTGCCACCAGTGACTCTGGACTAGCGGGAATCGCTACGCAGTATTTT. Translating gives CATSDSGLAGIATQYF. This chain uses TRBV24-1 with TRBJ2-3; TRBD2 aligns across 12 bases. Germline V lookup: CDR1 KGHDR, CDR2 SFDVKD. The CDR3 is 16 residues long. With 4 bases clipped from V and 8 bases from J, the junction kept 9 bases outside the gene matches.

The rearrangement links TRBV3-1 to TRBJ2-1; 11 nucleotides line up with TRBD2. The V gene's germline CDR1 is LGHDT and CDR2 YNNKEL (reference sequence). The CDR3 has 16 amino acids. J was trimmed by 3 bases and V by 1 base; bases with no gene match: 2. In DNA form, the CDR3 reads TGTGCCAGCAGCCAAGGCCTAGCGGGGGGCTACAATGAGCAGTTCTTC. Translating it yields CASSQGLAGGYNEQFF.

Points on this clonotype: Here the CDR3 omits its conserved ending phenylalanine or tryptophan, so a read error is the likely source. The CDR3 here is CASSLFALSAEQFL. Written as DNA, the CDR3 is TGTGCCAGCAGTTTATTCGCTTTATCTGCAGAGCAGTTCTTA. The chain carries TRBV28 and TRBJ2-1; D not certain. Between the trimmed V and J ends, which lost 1 base and 10 bases, there was a span of 14 bases. Looked up from germline, CDR1 is MDHEN and CDR2 is SYDVKM. The CDR3 runs to 14 residues.

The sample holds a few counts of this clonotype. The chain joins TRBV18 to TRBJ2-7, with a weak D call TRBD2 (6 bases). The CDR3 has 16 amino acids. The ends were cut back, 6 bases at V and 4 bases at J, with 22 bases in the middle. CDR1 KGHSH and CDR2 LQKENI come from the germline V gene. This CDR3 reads CASSPTDILAGYEQYF. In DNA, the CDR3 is TGTGCCAGCTCCCCGACGGACATTCTGGCGGGGTACGAGCAGTACTTC. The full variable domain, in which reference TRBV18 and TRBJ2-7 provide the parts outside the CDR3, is NAGVMQNPRHLVRRRGQEARLRCSPMKGHSHVYWYRQLPEEGLKFMVYLQKENIIDESGMPKERFSAEFPKEGPSILRIQQVVRGDSAAYFCASSPTDILAGYEQYFGPGTRLTVT.

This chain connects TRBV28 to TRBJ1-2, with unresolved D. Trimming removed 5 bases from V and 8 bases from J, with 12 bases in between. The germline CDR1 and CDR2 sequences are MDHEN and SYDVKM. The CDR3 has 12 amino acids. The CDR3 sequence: CASSAVVGGYTF. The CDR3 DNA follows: TGTGCCAGCAGTGCGGTAGTCGGAGGCTACACCTTC.

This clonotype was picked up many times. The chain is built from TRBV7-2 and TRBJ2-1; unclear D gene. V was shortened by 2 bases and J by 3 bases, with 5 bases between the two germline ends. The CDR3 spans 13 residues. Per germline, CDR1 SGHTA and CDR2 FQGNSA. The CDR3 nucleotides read TGTGCCAGCAGCTTACCTATCTACAATGAGCAGTTCTTC. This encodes CASSLPIYNEQFF.

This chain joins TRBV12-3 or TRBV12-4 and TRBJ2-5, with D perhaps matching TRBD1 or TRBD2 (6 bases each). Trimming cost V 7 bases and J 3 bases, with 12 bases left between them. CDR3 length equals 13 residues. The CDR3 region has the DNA TGTGCCAGCATCGGGGGCAGCGAAGAGACCCAGTACTTC. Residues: CASIGGSEETQYF.

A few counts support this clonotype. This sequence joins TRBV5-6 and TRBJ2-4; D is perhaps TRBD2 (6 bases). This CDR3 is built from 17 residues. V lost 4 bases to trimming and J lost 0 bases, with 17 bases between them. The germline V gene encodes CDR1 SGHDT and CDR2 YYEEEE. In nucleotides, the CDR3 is TGTGCCAGCAGCCCCTACGGGGGAAGAGTAGCCAAAAACATTCAGTACTTC. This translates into CASSPYGGRVAKNIQYF. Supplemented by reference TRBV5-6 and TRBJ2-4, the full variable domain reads DAGVTQSPTHLIKTRGQQVTLRCSPKSGHDTVSWYQQALGQGPQFIFQYYEEEERQRGNFPDRFSGHQFPNYSSELNVNALLLGDSALYLCASSPYGGRVAKNIQYFGAGTRLSVL.

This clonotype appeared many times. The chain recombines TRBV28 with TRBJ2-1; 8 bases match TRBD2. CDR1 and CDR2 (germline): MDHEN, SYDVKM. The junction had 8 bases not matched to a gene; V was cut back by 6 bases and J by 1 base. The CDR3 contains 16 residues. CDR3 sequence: CASSGSGSTSYNEQFF. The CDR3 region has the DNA TGTGCCAGCAGCGGAAGCGGGAGCACATCCTACAATGAGCAGTTCTTC.

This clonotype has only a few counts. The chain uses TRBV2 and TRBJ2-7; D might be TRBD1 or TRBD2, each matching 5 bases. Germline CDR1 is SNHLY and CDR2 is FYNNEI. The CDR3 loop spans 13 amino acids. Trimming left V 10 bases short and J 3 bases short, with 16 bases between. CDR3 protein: CANEGTGRYEQYF. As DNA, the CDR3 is TGTGCCAACGAGGGTACAGGTCGCTACGAGCAGTACTTC. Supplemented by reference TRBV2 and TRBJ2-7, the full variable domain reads EPEVTQTPSHQVTQMGQEVILRCVPISNHLYFYWYRQILGQKVEFLVSFYNNEISEKSEIFDDQFSVERPDGSNFTLKIRSTKLEDSAMYFCANEGTGRYEQYFGPGTRLTVT.

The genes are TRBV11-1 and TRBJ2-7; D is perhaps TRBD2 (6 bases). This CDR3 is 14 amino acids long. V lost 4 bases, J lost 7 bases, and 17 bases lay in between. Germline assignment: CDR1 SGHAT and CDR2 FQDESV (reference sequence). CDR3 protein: CASSYLAGSGEQYF. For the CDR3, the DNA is TGTGCCAGCAGCTATTTGGCGGGATCGGGGGAGCAGTACTTC.

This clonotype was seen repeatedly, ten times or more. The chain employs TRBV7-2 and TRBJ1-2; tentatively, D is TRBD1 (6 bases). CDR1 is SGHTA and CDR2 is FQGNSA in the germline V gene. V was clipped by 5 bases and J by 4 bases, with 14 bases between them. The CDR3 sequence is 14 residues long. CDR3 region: CASSLRTVGYGYTF. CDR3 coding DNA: TGTGCCAGCAGCCTTCGGACAGTCGGCTATGGCTACACCTTC.

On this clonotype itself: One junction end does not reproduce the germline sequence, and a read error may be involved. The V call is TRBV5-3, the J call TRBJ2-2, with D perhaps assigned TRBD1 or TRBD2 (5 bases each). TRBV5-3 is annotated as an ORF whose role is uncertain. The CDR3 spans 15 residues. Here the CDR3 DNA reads TGTGCCAGCAGCTTGGGACCGTCGAACACCGGGGAGCTGTTTTTT. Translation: CASSLGPSNTGELFF.

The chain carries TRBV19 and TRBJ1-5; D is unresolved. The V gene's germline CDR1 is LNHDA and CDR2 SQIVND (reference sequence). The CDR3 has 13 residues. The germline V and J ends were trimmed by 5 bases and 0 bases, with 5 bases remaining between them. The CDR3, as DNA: TGTGCCAGTAGTCGAAGTAGCAATCAGCCCCAGCATTTT. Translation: CASSRSSNQPQHF.

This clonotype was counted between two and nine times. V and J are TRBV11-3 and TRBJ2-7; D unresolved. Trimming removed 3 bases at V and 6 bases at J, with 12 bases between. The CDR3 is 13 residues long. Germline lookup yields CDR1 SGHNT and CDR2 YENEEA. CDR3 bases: TGTGCCAGCAGCTTCCGTAGGGATACCGAGCAGTACTTC. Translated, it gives CASSFRRDTEQYF.

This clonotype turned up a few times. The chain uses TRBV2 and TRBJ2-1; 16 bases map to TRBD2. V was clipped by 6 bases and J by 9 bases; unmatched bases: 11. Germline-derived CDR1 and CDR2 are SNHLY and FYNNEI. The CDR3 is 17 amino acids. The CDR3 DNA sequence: TGTGCCAGCAGCGCGGGACTAGCGGGAGGGCCGTTAGGTGAGCAGTTCTTC. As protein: CASSAGLAGGPLGEQFF. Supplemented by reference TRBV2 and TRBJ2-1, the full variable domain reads EPEVTQTPSHQVTQMGQEVILRCVPISNHLYFYWYRQILGQKVEFLVSFYNNEISEKSEIFDDQFSVERPDGSNFTLKIRSTKLEDSAMYFCASSAGLAGGPLGEQFFGPGTRLTVL.